The 13 T cell receptor beta chains in this list originate from one sample, sequenced in a study of T cell changes during pregnancy in multiple sclerosis. Repertoires were generated with immunoSEQ multiplex PCR, while TCRdb's copy carries only in-frame clones and drops some. The sample yields about 48,000 clones, 88% seen once. Specimen: CD4+ T cells from peripheral blood mononuclear cells, collected in the second trimester of pregnancy. These receptors were obtained from a female donor with multiple sclerosis, enrolled in a pregnancy study.

The chain has TRBV6-1 and TRBJ2-5; 7 bases fit TRBD1. In germline, CDR1 is MNHNS, CDR2 SASEGT. The CDR3 has 13 residues. The V segment lost 7 bases and the J segment 5 bases; nucleotides outside the gene matches: 7. The CDR3 DNA reads as TGTGCCAGCACCACGACAGGGTGGGAGACCCAGTACTTC. This codes for CASTTTGWETQYF.

The V and J genes are TRBV14 and TRBJ2-4, with 7 bases fitting TRBD2. V trimming: 1 base; J trimming: 8 bases; junction bases outside the gene matches: 8. Germline V gene data show CDR1 as SGHDN and CDR2 as FVKESK. CDR3 size: 15 residues. The CDR3 is CASSQAGAGAYIQYF. In DNA, the CDR3 is TGTGCCAGCAGCCAAGCCGGGGCGGGAGCTTACATTCAGTACTTC.

The CDR3 DNA reads as TGTGCCAGTAGTCTTCAGGGAGGGGCCAACGTCCTGACTTTC. Encoded protein: CASSLQGGANVLTF. The chain employs TRBV19 and TRBJ2-6; D perhaps matches TRBD1 (5 bases). V lost 5 bases, J lost 4 bases, and 9 bases lay in between. The CDR3 runs 14 residues. Germline CDR1 is LNHDA and CDR2 is SQIVND (reference sequence). Combining the CDR3 with reference TRBV19 and TRBJ2-6 gives the whole variable domain DGGITQSPKYLFRKEGQNVTLSCEQNLNHDAMYWYRQDPGQGLRLIYYSQIVNDFQKGDIAEGYSVSREKKESFPLTVTSAQKNPTAFYLCASSLQGGANVLTFGAGSRLTVL.

The chain carries TRBV18 and TRBJ2-7, with 7 bases aligning to TRBD2. This CDR3 has 14 residues. Trimming cost V 3 bases and J 0 bases; bases outside gene matches: 2. Germline values: CDR1 KGHSH, CDR2 LQKENI. The CDR3 DNA follows: TGTGCCAGCTCACCGGGCGGGAGCTCCTACGAGCAGTACTTC. As protein: CASSPGGSSYEQYF.

The gene calls are TRBV19 and TRBJ1-5; perhaps TRBD1 as D (6 bases). CDR3 length: 16 amino acids. The V end lost 3 bases, the J end lost 4 bases, and 16 bases lay between the germline ends. Germline values: CDR1 LNHDA, CDR2 SQIVND (reference sequence). The DNA for the CDR3 is TGTGCCAGTAGTATGCGTCCGACAGGCGGGAATCAGCCCCAGCATTTT. It specifies CASSMRPTGGNQPQHF.

The CDR3 sequence is CASSLAASESTDTQYF. The CDR3 DNA reads TGTGCCAGCAGCTTGGCGGCTAGCGAAAGCACAGATACGCAGTATTTT. The chain recombines TRBV5-6 with TRBJ2-3, with D tentatively TRBD2 (6 bases). The length of the CDR3 is 16 residues. Deletions cut 0 bases from V and 0 bases from J, with 11 bases between. CDR1 and CDR2 (germline): SGHDT, YYEEEE. Full variable domain (remainder filled in from reference TRBV5-6 and TRBJ2-3): DAGVTQSPTHLIKTRGQQVTLRCSPKSGHDTVSWYQQALGQGPQFIFQYYEEEERQRGNFPDRFSGHQFPNYSSELNVNALLLGDSALYLCASSLAASESTDTQYFGPGTRLTVL.

The chain carries TRBV15 and TRBJ2-7; TRBD2 matches at 9 bases. The CDR3 is made up of 17 amino acids. Germline V gene data show CDR1 as LNHNV and CDR2 as YYDKDF (reference sequence). The V segment lost 2 bases and the J segment 2 bases; nucleotides outside the gene matches: 10. As DNA, the CDR3 is TGTGCCACCAGCAGAACGATTGAGCGGGAGGAAACCTACGAGCAGTACTTC. Translated: CATSRTIEREETYEQYF. Supplemented by reference TRBV15 and TRBJ2-7, the full variable domain reads DAMVIQNPRYQVTQFGKPVTLSCSQTLNHNVMYWYQQKSSQAPKLLFHYYDKDFNNEADTPDNFQSRRPNTSFCFLDIRSPGLGDTAMYLCATSRTIEREETYEQYFGPGTRLTVT.

This clone was picked up one time. The J gene is TRBJ2-3, the V gene TRBV6-6, with 7 bases matching TRBD1. The V and J ends lost 5 bases and 0 bases, in that order; junction bases with no gene match: 8. The length of the CDR3 is 16 residues. Germline CDR1 and CDR2: MNHNY and SVGAGI (reference sequence). CDR3 residues: CASSRQGHASTDTQYF. The DNA for the CDR3 is TGTGCCAGCAGTAGACAGGGACATGCGAGCACAGATACGCAGTATTTT.

In this sample, this clone turned up once. The V and J genes are TRBV27 and TRBJ2-5; 10 bases fit TRBD1. V gave up 4 bases and J gave up 4 bases; unmatched junction bases: 3. The CDR3 extends over 14 amino acids. CDR1 MNHEY and CDR2 SMNVEV come from the germline V gene (reference sequence). Here the CDR3 reads CASSSDRGRETQYF. In DNA form, the CDR3 reads TGTGCCAGCAGTTCGGACAGGGGGAGAGAGACCCAGTACTTC.

J is TRBJ2-5 and V is TRBV4-2; D perhaps matches TRBD2 (6 bases). The CDR3 spans 15 residues. V shed 0 bases and J shed 5 bases, with 13 bases lying between them. CDR1 is LGHNA, CDR2 YNFKEQ, per germline. The CDR3 region has the DNA TGTGCCAGCAGCCAAGATCGAGGGAGCGGGGAGACCCAGTACTTC. It translates to CASSQDRGSGETQYF.

The rearrangement uses TRBV5-1 and TRBJ2-1; 10 nucleotides line up with TRBD2. Trimming at V came to 4 bases and at J to 8 bases, leaving 3 bases not matched to a gene. The CDR3 has 13 residues. Germline V gene sequence: CDR1 SGHRS, CDR2 YFSETQ. The CDR3 here is CASSNLAGDEQFF. The CDR3 bases are TGCGCCAGCAGCAATCTAGCGGGGGATGAGCAGTTCTTC.

This chain connects TRBV7-9 to TRBJ1-2, with 7 nucleotides matching TRBD1. Germline lookup yields CDR1 SEHNR and CDR2 FQNEAQ (reference sequence). The CDR3 consists of 15 residues. The J segment lost 8 bases and the V segment lost 7 bases, leaving 16 bases of the junction unmatched. The CDR3 DNA reads as TGTGCCAGCACACTTTGGGGACAGTCCTTTAACGGCTACACCTTC. This gives the protein CASTLWGQSFNGYTF. The whole variable domain, filled in from reference TRBV7-9 and TRBJ1-2, reads DTGVSQNPRHKITKRGQNVTFRCDPISEHNRLYWYRQTLGQGPEFLTYFQNEAQLEKSRLLSDRFSAERPKGSFSTLEIQRTEQGDSAMYLCASTLWGQSFNGYTFGSGTRLTVV.

This chain links TRBV11-2 with TRBJ2-3, with 8 bases matching TRBD1. The CDR3 spans 16 residues. Germline V gene lookup returns CDR1 SGHAT and CDR2 FQNNGV. The ends lost 6 bases at V and 4 bases at J; junction bases unmatched: 12. CDR3 residues: CASSQVRGQAADTQYF. The CDR3 DNA sequence: TGTGCCAGCAGTCAAGTTCGGGGACAGGCTGCAGATACGCAGTATTTT.